This entry describes one TCR beta chain. Its antigen is currently unknown. CD8+ and CD4+ T cells from blood underwent TCR beta sequencing. The sample is drawn from a study of CD8 T cells in Susac syndrome. Across the whole study: Sequenced Susac syndrome patients included over 5 with active disease and fewer than ten who were in remission. Blood was drawn from Susac syndrome patients while they were therapy-naive, on corticosteroids, or on intravenous immunoglobulin alone. Study findings and constraints: The CD4+ T cell repertoires in Susac syndrome did not show any clonal expansion.

After extraction with the RNeasy kit, about 0.45 to 1 ug of the RNA was reverse transcribed using random hexamers. TCRdb processed the immunoSEQ multiplex PCR reads anew with MiXCR; each CDR3 protein has one entry. The table includes under 200,000 distinct CDR3 sequences, approximately 94% detected once. The sequenced material came from CD4+ T cells from PBMCs. This receptor was taken from a human donor with Susac syndrome.

This CDR3 is CSVQGANTGELFF. The CDR3 DNA reads as TGCAGCGTGCAGGGCGCGAACACCGGGGAGCTGTTTTTT. The V and J genes are TRBV29-1 and TRBJ2-2; tentative D call: TRBD1 (5 bases). From germline, CDR1 is SQVTM and CDR2 ANQGSEA. CDR3 length equals 13 residues. V was clipped by 6 bases and J by 0 bases, with 8 bases between them.